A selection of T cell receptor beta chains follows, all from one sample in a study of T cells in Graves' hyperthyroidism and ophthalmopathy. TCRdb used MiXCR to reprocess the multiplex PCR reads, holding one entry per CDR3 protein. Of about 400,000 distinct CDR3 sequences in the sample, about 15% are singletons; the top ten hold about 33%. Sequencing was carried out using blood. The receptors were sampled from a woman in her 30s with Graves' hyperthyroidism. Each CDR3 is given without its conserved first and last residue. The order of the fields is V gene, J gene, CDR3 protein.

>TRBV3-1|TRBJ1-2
ASTLARGRGYT
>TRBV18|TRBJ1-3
ASSHSDAGNTIY
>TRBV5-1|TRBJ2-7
ASSLEPISVSPLEQY
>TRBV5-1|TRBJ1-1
ASSLEGNTEAF
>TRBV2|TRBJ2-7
ASSLGRTLYEQY
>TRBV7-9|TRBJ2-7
ASSLGPSGTLPSYEQY
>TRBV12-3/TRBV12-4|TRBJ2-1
ASTTSGAVSYNEQF
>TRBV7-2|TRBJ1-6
ASSLSGGTPIH
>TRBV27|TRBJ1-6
ASTTGAGASPLH
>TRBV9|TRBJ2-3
ASSVLTGGASTDTQY
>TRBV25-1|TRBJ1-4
ASSDHPDRHKETNEKLF
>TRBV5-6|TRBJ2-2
ASSLWVISGKTANTGELF
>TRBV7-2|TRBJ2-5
ASSRRTGQETQY
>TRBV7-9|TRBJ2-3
ASRLTSNTDTQY
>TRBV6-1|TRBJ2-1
ASSEGDHYNEQF
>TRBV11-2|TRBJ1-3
ASSLVVSYGNTIY
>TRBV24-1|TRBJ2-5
ATSDSTGNMKTQY
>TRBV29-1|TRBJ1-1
SVDREMNTEAF
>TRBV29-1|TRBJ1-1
SAQRDRGAF
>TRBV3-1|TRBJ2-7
ASSQVGYEQY
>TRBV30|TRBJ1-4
ACYPDRGFEKLF
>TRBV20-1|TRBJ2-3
SANIQGSGTDTQY
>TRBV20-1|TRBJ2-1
SARDLLGSGSDEQF
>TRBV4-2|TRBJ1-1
ASSQSHQGAMDTEAS